This T cell receptor (beta chain) was captured in a study of blood T cell repertoires in COVID-19. Study background: Donors in the United States, Italy and Spain gave samples during acute or convalescent COVID-19. Sources were T cells, B-cell-depleted T cells, or PBMCs; the material itself was cDNA or gDNA.

Original analysis: For nucleated cells, counts were estimated from reference gene primer amplification. Sequenced by immunoSEQ multiplex PCR; TCRdb stores in-frame clones only, minus some. D and trimming were read from the DNA, whereas the V and J calls and clone size are those reported in that table. The sample holds a few hundred thousand clones; about 85% are singletons and the top ten take 15% to 20%. Germline CDR1 SGDLS, CDR2 YYNGEE. The V and J ends lost 4 bases and 5 bases respectively, with 9 bases between them. The CDR3 loop spans 13 amino acids. The clonotype originates from a young man with active or convalescent COVID-19. The sample comprised peripheral blood. This chain joins TRBV9 and TRBJ1-4, with D unclear. This chain's CDR3 is CASSTLGNEKLFF. The CDR3 DNA is TGTGCCAGCAGCACCCTCGGGAATGAAAAACTGTTTTTT. Full variable domain (missing parts from reference TRBV9 and TRBJ1-4): DSGVTQTPKHLITATGQRVTLRCSPRSGDLSVYWYQQSLDQGLQFLIQYYNGEERAKGNILERFSAQQFPDLHSELNLSSLELGDSALYFCASSTLGNEKLFFGSGTQLSVL.